The 20 T cell receptor beta chains below come from one sample, sequenced in a study of immune reconstitution after stem cell transplant in scleroderma. TCRdb re-called the RT-PCR reads through MiXCR, storing one row per CDR3 protein. The data hold just over 3,500 distinct CDR3 sequences, with roughly 6.4% observed a single time. Sampling took place before or after autologous hematopoietic stem cell transplantation (not recorded which). The receptors come from a female donor with systemic sclerosis.

By sample fraction, this clonotype is medium-sized. This sequence joins TRBV11-3 and TRBJ2-1; possibly TRBD2 for D (7 bases). The length of the CDR3 is 15 residues. Trimming shortened V by 5 bases and J by 5 bases, and 16 bases separated the two germline ends. Germline-derived CDR1 and CDR2 are SGHNT and YENEEA. CDR3 bases: TGTGCCAGCAGCCGGGGGCTAGCGGAGAACAATGAGCAGTTCTTC. Protein product: CASSRGLAENNEQFF. Filled out from reference TRBV11-3 and TRBJ2-1, the complete variable domain reads EAGVVQSPRYKIIEKKQPVAFWCNPISGHNTLYWYLQNLGQGPELLIRYENEEAVDDSQLPKDRFSAERLKGVDSTLKIQPAELGDSAVYLCASSRGLAENNEQFFGPGTRLTVL.

The chain employs TRBV12-3 or TRBV12-4 and TRBJ2-1; TRBD1 agrees at 11 bases. Trimming cost V 5 bases and J 15 bases; bases outside gene matches: 30. This CDR3 is 20 amino acids long. DNA of the CDR3: TGTGCCAGCAGTCTCTCCCACCCGGACAGGGGGCCCCAAAGCGGGAGACGACGGTTCTTC. Translating gives CASSLSHPDRGPQSGRRRFF.

This clonotype is labeled medium-sized. The chain is built from TRBV9 and TRBJ1-4; D possibly corresponds to TRBD1 (6 bases). The CDR3 contains 16 residues. Germline values: CDR1 SGDLS, CDR2 YYNGEE. The V end lost 4 bases, the J end lost 0 bases, and 13 bases lay between the germline ends. The CDR3 sequence: CASSTGQIATNEKLFF. CDR3 DNA sequence: TGTGCCAGCAGCACCGGACAGATCGCAACTAATGAAAAACTGTTTTTT.

By frequency in the sample, this clonotype is medium-sized (0.01 to 0.1%). The chain carries TRBV5-1 and TRBJ2-1; 8 nucleotides align to TRBD1. V shed 3 bases, J shed 5 bases, and the junction held 10 bases outside the gene matches. Germline loops: CDR1 SGHRS, CDR2 YFSETQ. The CDR3 consists of 16 residues. This chain's CDR3 is CASSWVRTGFDNEQFF. The DNA for the CDR3 is TGCGCCAGCAGCTGGGTCCGGACAGGGTTTGACAATGAGCAGTTCTTC.

This clonotype is termed medium-sized. This chain connects TRBV20-1 to TRBJ2-5; 7 bases fit TRBD1. The germline CDR1 and CDR2 sequences are DFQATT and SNEGSKA (reference sequence). This CDR3 has 15 residues. The trim removed 3 bases at V and 4 bases at J, leaving 11 bases unmatched. CDR3 coding DNA: TGCAGTGCTAGGCCCCGACAGGGAGTGGCAGAGACCCAGTACTTC. Protein product: CSARPRQGVAETQYF.

This clonotype is classed as medium-sized. The V and J genes are TRBV7-2 and TRBJ2-7; the D gene is possibly TRBD1 (5 bases). The CDR3 loop spans 13 amino acids. Trimming left V 1 base short and J 4 bases short, with 8 bases between. Germline V lookup: CDR1 SGHTA, CDR2 FQGNSA. The CDR3 here is CASSLGTWYEQYF. Written as DNA, the CDR3 is TGTGCCAGCAGCTTAGGGACATGGTACGAGCAGTACTTC.

By its share, this clonotype is medium-sized. The genes are TRBV5-6 and TRBJ2-1; tentatively, D is TRBD2 (5 bases). V lost 0 bases, J lost 4 bases, and 8 bases lay in between. Looked up from germline, CDR1 is SGHDT and CDR2 is YYEEEE. The CDR3 covers 14 residues. CDR3 region: CASSLDWEYNEQFF. CDR3 sequence (DNA): TGTGCCAGCAGCTTGGATTGGGAGTACAATGAGCAGTTCTTC.

This chain joins TRBV20-1 and TRBJ1-2, with 7 bases lining up with TRBD1. The junction had 7 bases not matched to a gene; V was cut back by 5 bases and J by 4 bases. The CDR3 is made up of 13 amino acids. CDR1 is DFQATT, CDR2 SNEGSKA, per germline (reference sequence). The CDR3 is CSALERGPYGYTF. The CDR3 DNA follows: TGCAGTGCTTTAGAGAGGGGGCCCTATGGCTACACCTTC.

The J gene is TRBJ2-5, the V gene TRBV7-6, with D maybe TRBD1 (6 bases). There are 15 residues in the CDR3. Per the germline V gene, CDR1 is SGHVS and CDR2 is FNYEAQ. The ends were cut back, 5 bases at V and 5 bases at J, with 18 bases in the middle. Here the CDR3 DNA reads TGTGCCAGCAGCCAGCGGCATCCAGGGGCGGAGACCCAGTACTTC. It is translated as CASSQRHPGAETQYF.

The gene calls are TRBV7-6 and TRBJ1-6; D gene uncertain. V shed 5 bases and J shed 6 bases, with 14 bases lying between them. This CDR3 spans 15 amino acids. The germline V gene has CDR1 SGHVS and CDR2 FNYEAQ. CDR3 in DNA: TGTGCCAGCAGCCCGTCGAACAGCCTTAATTCACCCCTCCACTTT. Translating it yields CASSPSNSLNSPLHF.

This clonotype qualifies as medium-sized. V and J are TRBV5-6 and TRBJ1-5, with D possibly being TRBD1 (6 bases). Trimming took off 3 bases at V and 5 bases at J, with 15 bases between the two ends. Germline V gene sequence: CDR1 SGHDT, CDR2 YYEEEE. CDR3 length: 15 amino acids. The CDR3 coding sequence is TGTGCCAGCAGCTCTCTGACAGGAGGGGATCAGCCCCAGCATTTT. Its protein product is CASSSLTGGDQPQHF.

This clonotype is categorized as medium-sized (0.01 to 0.1%). The chain uses TRBV5-1 and TRBJ2-1; a possible D gene is TRBD1 (5 bases). Trimming took 2 bases from V and 3 from J, leaving 12 bases between them. The CDR3 has 15 amino acids. The germline CDR1 and CDR2 sequences are SGHRS and YFSETQ. CDR3 DNA sequence: TGCGCCAGCAGCTTAGGACATGTAGGCTACAATGAGCAGTTCTTC. It specifies CASSLGHVGYNEQFF.

Within the sample, this clonotype is medium-sized. The rearrangement joins TRBV20-1 to TRBJ1-6, with D perhaps TRBD1 (5 bases). The CDR3 is 14 amino acids. Trimming removed 3 bases at V and 5 bases at J, with 11 bases between. CDR1 DFQATT and CDR2 SNEGSKA come from the germline V gene (reference sequence). The CDR3 DNA is TGCAGTGCTAGGCTCAGGGTAGATAATTCACCCCTCCACTTT. Translating it yields CSARLRVDNSPLHF.

By share, this clonotype ranks as medium-sized. The CDR3 region is CASSLGQGNTIYF. CDR3 nucleotide sequence: TGTGCCAGCAGTCTCGGGCAAGGAAACACCATATATTTT. The genes are TRBV27 and TRBJ1-3; D gene ambiguous. The CDR3 sequence is 13 residues long. V was clipped by 5 bases and J by 4 bases, with 9 bases between them. Germline V gene data show CDR1 as MNHEY and CDR2 as SMNVEV (reference sequence).

This clonotype is deemed medium-sized. The chain links TRBV5-6 to TRBJ2-5; the D is unclear. Germline CDR1 SGHDT, CDR2 YYEEEE. CDR3 length equals 15 residues. The V end lost 0 bases, the J end lost 1 base, and 10 bases lay between the germline ends. The CDR3 region has the DNA TGTGCCAGCAGCTTGGCAGTAGGCACCCAAGAGACCCAGTACTTC. Amino acids: CASSLAVGTQETQYF.

This clonotype is categorized as medium-sized (0.01 to 0.1%). This chain uses TRBV20-1 with TRBJ2-1; the D call may be TRBD1 or TRBD2 (5 bases each). Per the germline V gene, CDR1 is DFQATT and CDR2 is SNEGSKA (reference sequence). V lost 5 bases, J lost 4 bases, and 12 bases lay in between. This CDR3 is 13 amino acids long. CDR3 in amino acids: CSAGRDGYNEQFF. For the CDR3, the DNA is TGCAGTGCTGGCCGGGACGGGTACAATGAGCAGTTCTTC.

By sample fraction, this clonotype is medium-sized. The chain combines TRBV20-1 with TRBJ2-4, with 10 nucleotides matching TRBD1. From germline, CDR1 is DFQATT and CDR2 SNEGSKA (reference sequence). Trimming at V came to 8 bases and at J to 2 bases, leaving 21 bases not matched to a gene. The CDR3 is 19 amino acids. The CDR3 loop reads CSPSGWDRGGPHSKNIQYF. In DNA, the CDR3 is TGCAGTCCCTCGGGCTGGGACAGGGGAGGCCCCCATTCCAAAAACATTCAGTACTTC.

By its share, this clonotype is medium-sized (0.01 to 0.1%). CDR3 sequence reads: CSASPGIGDNEQFF. CDR3 in DNA: TGCAGTGCTAGCCCAGGGATCGGCGACAATGAGCAGTTCTTC. This rearrangement joins TRBV20-1 to TRBJ2-1; possibly TRBD1 for D (5 bases). Trimming removed 3 bases at V and 5 bases at J, with 14 bases between. CDR1 and CDR2 from the germline V gene are DFQATT and SNEGSKA (reference sequence). CDR3 size: 14 residues.

Regarding this clonotype: This could be a read error, since a much larger clone is one nucleotide away. V is TRBV20-1 and J is TRBJ1-1; D is possibly TRBD1 (5 bases). V dropped 6 bases and J dropped 4 bases, with 12 bases sitting between them. CDR3 length: 12 amino acids. Germline-derived CDR1 and CDR2 are DFQATT and SNEGSKA (reference sequence). CDR3 DNA: TGCAGTGCCGGGGGAAGGCCCACTGAAGCTTTCTTT. It translates to CSAGGRPTEAFF.

By share, this clonotype counts as medium-sized. This chain uses TRBV10-3 with TRBJ2-7; a possible D gene is TRBD1 (5 bases). V was clipped by 4 bases and J by 7 bases, with 14 bases between them. The CDR3 loop spans 13 amino acids. The germline V gene encodes CDR1 ENHRY and CDR2 SYGVKD. CDR3 coding DNA: TGTGCCATCAGTGTCGTTGGGGCGGATGAGCAGTACTTC. Encoded protein: CAISVVGADEQYF.